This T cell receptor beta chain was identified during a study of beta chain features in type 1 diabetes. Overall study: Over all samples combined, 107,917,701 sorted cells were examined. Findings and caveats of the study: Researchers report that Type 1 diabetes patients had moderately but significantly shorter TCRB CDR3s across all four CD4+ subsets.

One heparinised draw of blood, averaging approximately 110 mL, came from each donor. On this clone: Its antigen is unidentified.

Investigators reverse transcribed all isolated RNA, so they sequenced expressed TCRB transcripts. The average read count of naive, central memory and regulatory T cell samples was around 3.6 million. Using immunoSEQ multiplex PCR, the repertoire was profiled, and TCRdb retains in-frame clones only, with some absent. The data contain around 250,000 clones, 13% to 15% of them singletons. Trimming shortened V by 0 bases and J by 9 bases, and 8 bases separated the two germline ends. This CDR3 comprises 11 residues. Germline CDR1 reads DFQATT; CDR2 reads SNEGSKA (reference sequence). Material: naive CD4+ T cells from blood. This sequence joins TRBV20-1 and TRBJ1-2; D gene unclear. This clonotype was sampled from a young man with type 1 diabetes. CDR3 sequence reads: CSARDDWSYTF. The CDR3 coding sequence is TGCAGTGCTAGAGACGACTGGAGCTACACCTTC.